Presented here are 18 T cell receptor beta chains from one specimen sequenced in a study of shared clonotypes between healthy human individuals. Libraries were prepared by immunoSEQ multiplex PCR; TCRdb keeps only in-frame clonotypes and omits some of them. The sample has some 79,000 clones; about 65% are singletons. Sequencing was done on a sample of memory CD8+ T cells sorted from blood. Subset described: CD45RO+ cells pooled with CCR7-negative TemRA cells. These receptors all come from a man under 40 in good health.

The chain links TRBV2 to TRBJ1-1; 7 bases are shared with TRBD1. In germline, CDR1 is SNHLY, CDR2 FYNNEI. This CDR3 is built from 14 residues. V lost 6 bases to trimming and J lost 4 bases; unmatched junction nucleotides: 8. The CDR3 region is CASSRQGVGTEAFF. In DNA, the CDR3 is TGTGCCAGCAGCAGACAGGGTGTAGGCACTGAAGCTTTCTTT.

The chain is built from TRBV27 and TRBJ2-3; D not resolved. The CDR3 is 13 amino acids. With 5 bases removed from V and 4 bases from J, the gap between germline ends came to 10 bases. From germline, CDR1 is MNHEY and CDR2 SMNVEV (reference sequence). The CDR3 DNA is TGTGCCAGCAGTCACGGTGTAGCAGATACGCAGTATTTT. Protein sequence: CASSHGVADTQYF.

The rearrangement links TRBV10-2 to TRBJ2-1; D is undetermined. Germline lookup yields CDR1 WSHSY and CDR2 SAAADI. The CDR3 consists of 13 residues. Trimming took off 5 bases at V and 9 bases at J, with 14 bases between the two ends. CDR3: CASSYLLLGEQFF. The DNA for the CDR3 is TGCGCCAGCAGTTATCTACTGTTGGGTGAGCAGTTCTTC.

The gene calls are TRBV28 and TRBJ2-7, with D uncertain. There are 13 residues in the CDR3. The V end lost 2 bases, the J end lost 3 bases, and 8 bases lay between the germline ends. Germline CDR1 reads MDHEN; CDR2 reads SYDVKM. The CDR3 sequence: CASSLDDLYEQYF. CDR3 in DNA: TGTGCCAGCAGTTTAGACGACCTCTACGAGCAGTACTTC. Full variable domain (outside the CDR3, taken from reference TRBV28 and TRBJ2-7): DVKVTQSSRYLVKRTGEKVFLECVQDMDHENMFWYRQDPGLGLRLIYFSYDVKMKEKGDIPEGYSVSREKKERFSLILESASTNQTSMYLCASSLDDLYEQYFGPGTRLTVT.

This clone was found a few times. This chain links TRBV7-2 with TRBJ1-2; D possibly corresponds to TRBD1 (5 bases). Germline CDR1 and CDR2: SGHTA and FQGNSA. This CDR3 region has 17 residues. Between the trimmed V and J ends, which lost 7 bases and 0 bases, there was a span of 21 bases. The CDR3 sequence is CASTTFWGRNTNYGYTF. The DNA of the CDR3 is TGTGCCAGCACCACTTTTTGGGGCAGGAACACTAACTATGGCTACACCTTC.

This chain joins TRBV28 and TRBJ2-7; no clear D gene. V lost 7 bases and J lost 2, with 15 bases in between. Germline CDR1 reads MDHEN; CDR2 reads SYDVKM. The CDR3 sequence is 14 residues long. The CDR3 nucleotides read TGTGCCAGCACCCGCACCTTAGGGACCTACGAGCAGTACTTC. Protein sequence: CASTRTLGTYEQYF.

The chain employs TRBV13 and TRBJ2-7, with 10 bases fitting TRBD2. Germline-derived CDR1 and CDR2 are PRHDT and FYEKMQ (reference sequence). This CDR3 region has 18 residues. V was clipped by 0 bases and J by 4 bases; unmatched bases: 12. CDR3 nucleotide sequence: TGTGCCAGCAGCTTAGGCCCCGGCCTAGCGGGAGACGGTTACGAGCAGTACTTC. Translating gives CASSLGPGLAGDGYEQYF.

The genes are TRBV7-4 and TRBJ1-5, with D hard to call. CDR3 length equals 12 residues. Deletions cut 8 bases from V and 0 bases from J, with 5 bases between. From germline, CDR1 is SGHVT and CDR2 SQSDAQ. This chain's CDR3 is CASADSNQPQHF. The CDR3 region has the DNA TGTGCCAGCGCCGATAGCAATCAGCCCCAGCATTTT.

The chain uses TRBV5-4 and TRBJ2-2; D might be TRBD2 (6 bases). Deletions cut 2 bases from V and 6 bases from J, with 11 bases between. Per the germline V gene, CDR1 is SGHNT and CDR2 is YYREEE (reference sequence). The CDR3 has 14 amino acids. In nucleotides, the CDR3 is TGTGCCAGCAGCTTTCAGGGAGGTCCCGGGGAGCTGTTTTTT. Protein product: CASSFQGGPGELFF.

The V call is TRBV2, the J call TRBJ1-2; perhaps TRBD1 as D (5 bases). The V gene lost 6 bases and the J gene lost 5 bases, with 7 bases spanning the gap. The germline V gene has CDR1 SNHLY and CDR2 FYNNEI. The CDR3 loop spans 11 amino acids. The CDR3 protein is CASRAGYGYTF. The CDR3 nucleotides read TGTGCCAGCAGAGCAGGGTATGGCTACACCTTC.

This sequence joins TRBV6-1 and TRBJ2-7; D perhaps matches TRBD2 (6 bases). Per germline, CDR1 MNHNS and CDR2 SASEGT. CDR3 size: 13 residues. V dropped 8 bases and J dropped 5 bases, with 16 bases sitting between them. The CDR3 DNA follows: TGTGCCAGCCATTCCCGGGAGAGTGACGAGCAGTACTTC. Translated, it gives CASHSRESDEQYF.

This clone was observed many times. The chain carries TRBV5-6 and TRBJ1-2; 9 nucleotides line up with TRBD1. Germline V gene lookup returns CDR1 SGHDT and CDR2 YYEEEE. CDR3 length: 12 amino acids. J gave up 10 bases and V 0 bases, and 1 base lay outside the gene matches. The CDR3 DNA reads TGTGCCAGCAGCTTGGGGACAGGGGTCTACACCTTC. It yields the protein CASSLGTGVYTF.

Points on this clone: Compared with germline, one end of the junction differs, possibly owing to a read error. J is TRBJ2-7 and V is TRBV7-7, with TRBD1 as a possible D gene (5 bases). Germline V lookup: CDR1 SSHAT, CDR2 FNYEAQ (reference sequence). This CDR3 contains 14 residues. The CDR3 here is CASSLRIGAVEQYF. The CDR3 nucleotides are TGTGCTAGCAGCTTACGAATTGGGGCGGTGGAGCAGTACTTC.

The gene calls are TRBV6-1 and TRBJ2-1; tentative D call: TRBD2 (6 bases). The CDR3 has 15 amino acids. Between the trimmed V and J ends, which lost 0 bases and 2 bases, there was a span of 8 bases. CDR1 is MNHNS and CDR2 is SASEGT in the germline V gene. This CDR3 reads CASSEAGGAYNEQFF. CDR3 nucleotide sequence: TGTGCCAGCAGTGAAGCTGGCGGGGCCTACAATGAGCAGTTCTTC.

Regarding this clone: The sample contains more than one DNA sequence encoding this CDR3. The rearrangement links TRBV28 to TRBJ1-5, with a possible D match to TRBD1 (5 bases). V gave up 6 bases and J gave up 0 bases, with 9 bases separating them. CDR1 and CDR2 (germline): MDHEN, SYDVKM. The CDR3 consists of 14 residues. This chain's CDR3 is CASSSGYSNQPQHF. The DNA of the CDR3 is TGTGCCAGCAGCTCAGGGTATAGCAATCAGCCCCAGCATTTT.

V gene TRBV28 combines with J gene TRBJ2-7; TRBD2 matches at 14 bases. J lost 3 bases, V lost 5 bases, and 6 bases had no gene match. Germline V CDR1 and CDR2: MDHEN, SYDVKM. The CDR3 contains 16 residues. The chain's CDR3 is CASSMGLAGVFYEQYF. Here the CDR3 DNA reads TGTGCCAGCAGTATGGGACTAGCGGGAGTTTTCTACGAGCAGTACTTC.

The rearrangement links TRBV9 to TRBJ2-3; 7 bases are a match to TRBD1. Unmatched junction bases numbered 7, after V lost 4 bases and J lost 2 bases. CDR3 length equals 15 residues. Germline V gene lookup returns CDR1 SGDLS and CDR2 YYNGEE. CDR3 sequence (DNA): TGTGCCAGCAGCAACCGGGACAGAGACACAGATACGCAGTATTTT. Translated: CASSNRDRDTDTQYF.

This clone was seen just once. Distinct nucleotide sequences in the sample also encode this CDR3. The chain is built from TRBV5-6 and TRBJ1-1, with D possibly TRBD1 on 5 matching bases. Trimming removed 2 bases from V and 1 base from J, with 6 bases in between. This CDR3 spans 13 amino acids. Germline V gives CDR1 SGHDT, CDR2 YYEEEE. The DNA for the CDR3 is TGTGCCAGCAGCTTCGGGGGGAACACTGAAGCTTTCTTT. Residues: CASSFGGNTEAFF.